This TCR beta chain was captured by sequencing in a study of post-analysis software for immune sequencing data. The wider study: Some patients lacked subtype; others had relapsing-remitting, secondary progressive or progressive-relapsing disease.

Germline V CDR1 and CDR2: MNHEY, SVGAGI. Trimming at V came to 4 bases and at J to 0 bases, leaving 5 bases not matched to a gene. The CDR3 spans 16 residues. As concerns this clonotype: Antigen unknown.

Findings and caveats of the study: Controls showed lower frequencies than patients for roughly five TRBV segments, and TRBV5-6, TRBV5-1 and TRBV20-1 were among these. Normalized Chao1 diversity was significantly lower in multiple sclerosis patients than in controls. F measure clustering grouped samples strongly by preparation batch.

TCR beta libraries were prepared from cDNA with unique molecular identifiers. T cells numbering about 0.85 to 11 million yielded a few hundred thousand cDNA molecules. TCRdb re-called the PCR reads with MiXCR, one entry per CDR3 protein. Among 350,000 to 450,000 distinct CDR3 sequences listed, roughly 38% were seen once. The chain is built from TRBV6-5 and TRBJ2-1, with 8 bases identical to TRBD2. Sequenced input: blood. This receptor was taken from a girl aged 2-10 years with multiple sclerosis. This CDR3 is CASSSILADSYNEQFF. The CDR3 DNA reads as TGTGCCAGCAGTTCGATACTAGCGGACTCCTACAATGAGCAGTTCTTC.